Below are 3 T cell receptor beta chains sequenced from a single sample in a study of OX40 agonist ivuxolimab in advanced cancers. Preparation of the library involved the immunoSEQ multiplex PCR assay. TCRdb holds this immuneACCESS table with in-frame rearrangements only. Some clones are missing; in checked studies, unresolved V genes explain under half, and the rest has no known cause. The sample table shows tens of thousands of clones, and more than 85% are seen once. Around 0.97% of the sample lies in the top ten. The sample here was CD4+ or CD8+ T cells sorted from blood, taken in a trial of the OX40 agonist ivuxolimab. The source is an adult with an advanced solid tumor such as melanoma, head and neck, liver or kidney cancer.

V usage is TRBV6-5 and J usage is TRBJ1-4; 9 bases are a match to TRBD1. The CDR3 consists of 15 residues. The ends lost 2 bases at V and 8 bases at J; junction bases unmatched: 6. Germline-derived CDR1 and CDR2 are MNHEY and SVGAGI. The CDR3 DNA sequence: TGTGCCAGCAGTTACGATGGGACAGGGCGAGAAAAACTGTTTTTT. It is translated as CASSYDGTGREKLFF.

J is TRBJ2-7 and V is TRBV5-6, with D perhaps TRBD1 (5 bases). Deletions cut 2 bases from V and 3 bases from J, with 12 bases between. Germline CDR1 SGHDT, CDR2 YYEEEE. The length of the CDR3 is 14 residues. The CDR3 protein is CASSFIGRDYEQYF. CDR3 sequence (DNA): TGTGCCAGCAGCTTCATTGGCAGGGACTACGAGCAGTACTTC.

The CDR3 loop reads CASSRRGDETQYF. The DNA for the CDR3 is TGTGCCAGCAGCCGAAGGGGAGACGAGACCCAGTACTTC. The rearrangement uses TRBV11-2 and TRBJ2-5; D tentatively reads TRBD1 or TRBD2 (5 bases each). CDR3 length equals 13 residues. V lost 5 bases and J lost 5, with 12 bases in between. CDR1 and CDR2 from the germline V gene are SGHAT and FQNNGV.